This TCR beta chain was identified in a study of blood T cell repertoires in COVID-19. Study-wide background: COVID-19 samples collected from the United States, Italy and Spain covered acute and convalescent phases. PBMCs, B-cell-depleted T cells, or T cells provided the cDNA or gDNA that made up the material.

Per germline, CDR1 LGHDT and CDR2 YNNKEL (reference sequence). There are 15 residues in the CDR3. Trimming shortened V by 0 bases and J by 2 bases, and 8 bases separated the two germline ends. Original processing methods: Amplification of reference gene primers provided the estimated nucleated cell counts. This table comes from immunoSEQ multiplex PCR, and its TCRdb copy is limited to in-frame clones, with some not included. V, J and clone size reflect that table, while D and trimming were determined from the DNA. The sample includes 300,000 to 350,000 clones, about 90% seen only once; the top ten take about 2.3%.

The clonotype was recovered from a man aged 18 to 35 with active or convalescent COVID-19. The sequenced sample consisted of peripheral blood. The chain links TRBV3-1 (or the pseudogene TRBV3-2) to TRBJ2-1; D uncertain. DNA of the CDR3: TGTGCCAGCAGCCAAGATTTCTCGGCCTACAATGAGCAGTTCTTC. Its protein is CASSQDFSAYNEQFF.